A single sample gave rise to the 21 T cell receptor beta chains below, sequenced in a study of T cells after posttransplantation cyclophosphamide. Cyclophosphamide on days +3 and +4 followed busulfan-fludarabine conditioning and a marrow graft. The repertoire was sequenced with immunoSEQ multiplex PCR; TCRdb's copy has only in-frame clones and lacks some. The sample yields thousands of clones, more than 70% seen once. Sequencing was performed on PBMCs, taken after allogeneic stem cell transplant with posttransplant cyclophosphamide. These receptors were collected from a female patient aged 40 to 55 who received an allogeneic stem cell transplant from an unrelated donor, was CMV-positive, and had no GVHD. Some T cells may have originated in the graft donor.

This clone was counted a single time. One junction end disagrees with the germline gene, perhaps due to a read error. V and J are TRBV27 and TRBJ2-5; TRBD1 aligns across 7 bases. CDR1 and CDR2 from the germline V gene are MNHEY and SMNVEV (reference sequence). CDR3 length equals 15 residues. The CDR3 DNA reads TGTGCCAGCAGTTCCCCCCGACAGGGTCAAGTGACCCAGTACTTC. Residues: CASSSPRQGQVTQYF.

V gene TRBV28 combines with J gene TRBJ1-2, with TRBD1 matching 9 bases. The CDR3 consists of 16 residues. Germline V gene sequence: CDR1 MDHEN, CDR2 SYDVKM. Trimming at V came to 6 bases and at J to 4 bases, leaving 12 bases not matched to a gene. The CDR3 here is CASSPFVGQGGYGYTF. CDR3 bases: TGTGCCAGCAGCCCCTTCGTGGGACAGGGAGGCTATGGCTACACCTTC.

The rearrangement links TRBV4-1 to TRBJ2-5; 7 bases fit TRBD1. CDR3 length: 14 residues. The junction had 5 bases not matched to a gene; V was cut back by 2 bases and J by 5 bases. Germline CDR1 reads MGHRA; CDR2 reads YSYEKL. CDR3: CASSQLDRLETQYF. DNA for the CDR3: TGCGCCAGCAGCCAATTGGACAGGCTGGAGACCCAGTACTTC.

This chain connects TRBV6-5 to TRBJ2-7; weak D call: TRBD2 (6 bases). CDR1 MNHEY and CDR2 SVGAGI come from the germline V gene. Trimming shortened V by 3 bases and J by 6 bases, and 15 bases separated the two germline ends. The length of the CDR3 is 14 residues. In DNA, the CDR3 is TGTGCCAGCAGTTATGGGTTCTGGGGAGGCGAGCAGTACTTC. Protein sequence: CASSYGFWGGEQYF.

J is TRBJ2-3 and V is TRBV7-9; TRBD2 matches 7 bases. J gave up 1 base and V 2 bases, and 3 bases lay outside the gene matches. Germline values: CDR1 SEHNR, CDR2 FQNEAQ (reference sequence). CDR3 size: 15 residues. The CDR3 loop reads CASSLRLAGTDTQYF. DNA for the CDR3: TGTGCCAGCAGCTTAAGACTAGCAGGCACAGATACGCAGTATTTT.

This chain joins TRBV27 and TRBJ1-5; 8 positions agree with TRBD1. The germline V gene encodes CDR1 MNHEY and CDR2 SMNVEV (reference sequence). The V segment lost 5 bases and the J segment 7 bases; nucleotides outside the gene matches: 16. The CDR3 has 17 residues. The CDR3 region has the DNA TGTGCCAGCAGTCCCTATCCGACAGGGGTTATGTTCCAGCCCCAGCATTTT. Translation gives CASSPYPTGVMFQPQHF.

The chain couples TRBV28 to TRBJ2-1, with 7 bases aligning to TRBD2. The ends lost 7 bases at V and 1 base at J; junction bases unmatched: 7. Germline V gene sequence: CDR1 MDHEN, CDR2 SYDVKM. This CDR3 region has 15 residues. CDR3 in amino acids: CASTQRDVSYNEQFF. The CDR3 DNA is TGTGCCAGCACCCAGCGGGACGTATCCTACAATGAGCAGTTCTTC.

The rearrangement links TRBV11-3 to TRBJ2-1; 9 bases match TRBD2. The CDR3 runs 18 residues. Looked up from germline, CDR1 is SGHNT and CDR2 is YENEEA. The V and J ends lost 4 bases and 2 bases, in that order; junction bases with no gene match: 12. Here the CDR3 DNA reads TGTGCCAGCAGCTCACGATCGGGCCTAGCGGGGACCTACAATGAGCAGTTCTTC. It specifies CASSSRSGLAGTYNEQFF.

This clone appeared once. The chain uses TRBV4-1 and TRBJ2-1; D is ambiguous. Trimming pared 1 base from V and 7 bases from J, leaving 5 bases between. This CDR3 spans 12 amino acids. Germline V gene sequence: CDR1 MGHRA, CDR2 YSYEKL. The CDR3 DNA reads TGCGCCAGCAGCCAAGTATATAATGAGCAGTTCTTC. Its translation: CASSQVYNEQFF.

The chain has TRBV5-5 and TRBJ2-3; 10 positions match TRBD1. The CDR3 is 14 residues long. Germline trimming cut 4 bases from V and 3 bases from J; bases unmatched to any gene: 2. The germline V gene has CDR1 SGHKS and CDR2 YYEKEE (reference sequence). The CDR3 DNA is TGTGCCAGCAGCCCGGGACAGGGGACAGATACGCAGTATTTT. Protein product: CASSPGQGTDTQYF.

In DNA, the CDR3 is TGTGCCAGCTCAAGTCCGGGACAGGGGAGCTACGAGCAGTACTTC. Encoded protein: CASSSPGQGSYEQYF. The gene calls are TRBV18 and TRBJ2-7; 10 nucleotides line up with TRBD1. J was trimmed by 3 bases and V by 5 bases; bases with no gene match: 7. The CDR3 consists of 15 residues. The germline gives CDR1 KGHSH, CDR2 LQKENI.

This chain links TRBV19 with TRBJ2-2; D is uncertain. From germline, CDR1 is LNHDA and CDR2 SQIVND (reference sequence). The CDR3 is made up of 12 amino acids. Trimming removed 0 bases from V and 7 bases from J, with 3 bases in between. CDR3 DNA: TGTGCCAGTAGTATAGACAGCGGGGAGCTGTTTTTT. The encoded protein is CASSIDSGELFF.

J is TRBJ1-5 and V is TRBV2, with 9 bases fitting TRBD1. V gave up 6 bases and J gave up 2 bases; unmatched junction bases: 5. CDR3 size: 15 residues. Germline CDR1 reads SNHLY; CDR2 reads FYNNEI. The CDR3 reads CASRDRTGGNQPQHF. The CDR3 DNA reads as TGTGCCAGCAGAGATCGGACAGGGGGCAATCAGCCCCAGCATTTT.

This sequence joins TRBV28 and TRBJ1-2; D possibly corresponds to TRBD1 (6 bases). V lost 8 bases and J 5 bases, leaving 15 bases between the germline ends. CDR3 length: 13 amino acids. Germline V gene lookup returns CDR1 MDHEN and CDR2 SYDVKM. This CDR3 reads CASGPDRSYGYTF. The CDR3 DNA sequence: TGTGCCAGCGGGCCGGACAGAAGTTATGGCTACACCTTC.

The rearrangement links TRBV5-6 to TRBJ2-5; D gene unclear. Near its end, the DNA agrees better with TRBJ2-7, so the J call may be wrong. The CDR3 consists of 13 residues. Per germline, CDR1 SGHDT and CDR2 YYEEEE. CDR3 sequence: CASSRVQSYEQYF. The CDR3 DNA reads as TGTGCCAGCAGCCGTGTACAGTCCTACGAGCAGTACTTC.

V is TRBV6-5 and J is TRBJ1-3; D may be TRBD1 (5 bases). The V and J ends lost 0 bases and 4 bases respectively, with 13 bases between them. The germline gives CDR1 MNHEY, CDR2 SVGAGI. The CDR3 loop spans 16 amino acids. The CDR3 DNA reads TGTGCCAGCAGTTACTCGATGATCGCAGGGGGAAACACCATATATTTT. Translating gives CASSYSMIAGGNTIYF.

The chain joins TRBV19 to TRBJ2-2; D might be TRBD1 (5 bases). CDR1 is LNHDA and CDR2 is SQIVND in the germline V gene (reference sequence). Trimming stripped 4 bases from V and 0 bases from J, with 12 bases between. This CDR3 has 16 residues. The chain's CDR3 is CASSRDRLSNTGELFF. The CDR3, as DNA: TGTGCCAGTAGTAGAGACAGATTATCGAACACCGGGGAGCTGTTTTTT.

The rearrangement joins TRBV9 to TRBJ2-1; D may be TRBD2 (6 bases). This CDR3 region has 16 residues. Germline CDR1 is SGDLS and CDR2 is YYNGEE. V lost 4 bases and J 0 bases, leaving 14 bases between the germline ends. CDR3 DNA: TGTGCCAGCAGCAGCGCGGGGTTCAGCTCCTACAATGAGCAGTTCTTC. Its protein product is CASSSAGFSSYNEQFF. The variable domain in full, completed from reference TRBV9 and TRBJ2-1, reads DSGVTQTPKHLITATGQRVTLRCSPRSGDLSVYWYQQSLDQGLQFLIQYYNGEERAKGNILERFSAQQFPDLHSELNLSSLELGDSALYFCASSSAGFSSYNEQFFGPGTRLTVL.

The genes are TRBV9 and TRBJ2-3; 7 bases fit TRBD2. Germline V gene sequence: CDR1 SGDLS, CDR2 YYNGEE. The CDR3 contains 15 residues. V lost 3 bases to trimming and J lost 1 base; unmatched junction nucleotides: 5. The CDR3 nucleotides read TGTGCCAGCAGCGCGGGGGGTCCCGGCACAGATACGCAGTATTTT. Amino acid sequence: CASSAGGPGTDTQYF.

The CDR3 nucleotides are TGTGCCAGCGGCCCGGGACAGGTGTCCTACGAGCAGTACTTC. Amino acids: CASGPGQVSYEQYF. The chain links TRBV7-2 to TRBJ2-7; 8 nucleotides line up with TRBD1. With V trimmed by 8 bases and J by 1 base, 7 bases remained unmatched. Germline-derived CDR1 and CDR2 are SGHTA and FQGNSA. This CDR3 is built from 14 residues.

The V call is TRBV7-2, the J call TRBJ1-2, with 7 positions matching TRBD1. The CDR3 spans 13 residues. Germline-derived CDR1 and CDR2 are SGHTA and FQGNSA. V was clipped by 5 bases and J by 5 bases; unmatched bases: 5. The CDR3 sequence: CASSVDREYGYTF. CDR3 sequence (DNA): TGTGCCAGCAGCGTCGACAGGGAGTATGGCTACACCTTC.